Shown below are 10 T cell receptor beta chains from a single sample sequenced in a study of T cells in Graves' hyperthyroidism and ophthalmopathy. RNA transcripts were the template for amplifying TCR beta CDR3 regions. Carried out on the TCR CDR3, a first-round RT-PCR used the HTBI primer set. One entry per CDR3 protein, called by TCRdb with MiXCR from the multiplex PCR reads. The sample carries some 270,000 distinct CDR3 sequences, roughly 13% recorded once. The sequenced material came from blood. These receptors were taken from a woman in her 30s with Graves' hyperthyroidism that later progressed to Graves' ophthalmopathy.

The gene calls are TRBV19 and TRBJ2-7; 8 bases are a match to TRBD1. There are 13 residues in the CDR3. V was pared by 4 bases and J by 3 bases, with 2 bases of the junction left unmatched. The germline V gene encodes CDR1 LNHDA and CDR2 SQIVND (reference sequence). DNA of the CDR3: TGTGCCAGTAGTAGACAGGGGCTCTACGAGCAGTACTTC. As protein: CASSRQGLYEQYF.

In this sample, this clonotype turned up many times. The chain combines TRBV3-1 with TRBJ2-3; D may correspond to TRBD1 or TRBD2 (5 bases each). The CDR3 totals 18 residues. V was trimmed by 0 bases and J by 6 bases, leaving 22 bases between them. The germline CDR1 and CDR2 sequences are LGHDT and YNNKEL (reference sequence). CDR3 nucleotide sequence: TGTGCCAGCAGCCAAGAGAAGTTCGGGGCCAAACCCTCGGATACGCAGTATTTT. It encodes CASSQEKFGAKPSDTQYF.

This rearrangement joins TRBV4-1 to TRBJ1-1, with D hard to call. V lost 0 bases, J lost 4 bases, and 18 bases lay in between. CDR3 length equals 17 residues. In germline, CDR1 is MGHRA, CDR2 YSYEKL. CDR3 loop: CASSQEEGTAQFTEAFF. In DNA, the CDR3 is TGCGCCAGCAGCCAAGAGGAGGGTACGGCCCAATTCACTGAAGCTTTCTTT.

This clonotype was counted a few times. This chain joins TRBV10-3 and TRBJ2-1; 8 nucleotides line up with TRBD2. Germline CDR1 and CDR2: ENHRY and SYGVKD. This CDR3 has 13 amino acids. V lost 4 bases and J lost 8; bases outside the gene matches: 4. CDR3 DNA: TGTGCCATCAGTGGGACTAGCTATCATGAGCAGTTCTTC. It encodes CAISGTSYHEQFF.

This clonotype was found many times. This rearrangement joins TRBV7-9 to TRBJ2-2; 8 bases are shared with TRBD1. The junction had 1 base not matched to a gene; V was cut back by 4 bases and J by 0 bases. This CDR3 has 15 residues. Germline lookup yields CDR1 SEHNR and CDR2 FQNEAQ (reference sequence). CDR3 nucleotide sequence: TGTGCCAGCAGCTCGGACAGGGCGAACACCGGGGAGCTGTTTTTT. Translating it yields CASSSDRANTGELFF.

This clonotype was detected many times. The chain recombines TRBV7-8 with TRBJ2-5, with a weak D call TRBD2 (6 bases). V was pared by 7 bases and J by 5 bases, with 14 bases between. The CDR3 is made up of 13 amino acids. Germline assignment: CDR1 SGHVS and CDR2 FQNEAQ. The CDR3 region is CASTATSRETQYF. DNA of the CDR3: TGTGCCAGCACCGCGACTAGTAGGGAGACCCAGTACTTC.

Points on this clonotype: Sequence at one end of the junction differs from germline and may be a read error. CDR3 sequence: CVSSLTGLANTDTQYF. CDR3 DNA: TGTGTCAGCAGCCTGACGGGACTAGCGAACACAGATACGCAGTATTTT. The chain has TRBV4-2 and TRBJ2-3; 10 nucleotides match TRBD2. CDR3 length: 16 amino acids. The germline V gene has CDR1 LGHNA and CDR2 YNFKEQ.

This clonotype came up many times. V and J are TRBV24-1 and TRBJ2-1; no reliable D call. The CDR3 is made up of 11 amino acids. V gave up 7 bases and J gave up 13 bases, with 13 bases separating them. The V gene's germline CDR1 is KGHDR and CDR2 SFDVKD. The CDR3 here is CATRYGSEQFF. The DNA for the CDR3 is TGTGCCACCAGGTACGGGTCGGAACAGTTCTTC.

This clonotype was seen at least ten times. The CDR3 DNA follows: TGTGCCAGCAGTTCCCCAGTCTCAGCTACGCAGTATTTT. It is translated as CASSSPVSATQYF. The chain recombines TRBV27 with TRBJ2-3; D is undetermined. Germline loops: CDR1 MNHEY, CDR2 SMNVEV (reference sequence). Trimming stripped 4 bases from V and 8 bases from J, with 13 bases between. This CDR3 comprises 13 residues.

This clonotype was found many times. The chain recombines TRBV20-1 with TRBJ2-6; D ambiguous. The CDR3 has 12 residues. Deletions cut 5 bases from V and 5 bases from J, with 7 bases between. The germline CDR1 and CDR2 sequences are DFQATT and SNEGSKA (reference sequence). CDR3 amino acids: CSAGNWANVLTF. The CDR3 DNA sequence: TGCAGTGCTGGTAATTGGGCCAACGTCCTGACTTTC.